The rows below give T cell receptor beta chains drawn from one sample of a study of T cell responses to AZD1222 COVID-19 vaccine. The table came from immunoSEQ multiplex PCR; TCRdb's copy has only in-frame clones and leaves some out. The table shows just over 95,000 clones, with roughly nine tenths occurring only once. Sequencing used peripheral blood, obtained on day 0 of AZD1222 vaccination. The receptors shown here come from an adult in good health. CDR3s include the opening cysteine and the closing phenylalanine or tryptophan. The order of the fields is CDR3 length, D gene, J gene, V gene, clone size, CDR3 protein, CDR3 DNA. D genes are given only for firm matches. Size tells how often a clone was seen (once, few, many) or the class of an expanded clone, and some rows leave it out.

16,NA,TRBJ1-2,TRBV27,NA,CASRQMVDSLTYGYTF,TGTGCCAGCAGGCAAATGGTTGACAGTTTAACCTATGGCTACACCTTC
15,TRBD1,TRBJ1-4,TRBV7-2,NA,CASSVAGTGQEKLFF,TGTGCCAGCAGCGTAGCCGGGACAGGGCAAGAAAAACTGTTTTTT
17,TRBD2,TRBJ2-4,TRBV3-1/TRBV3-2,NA,CASSRPSGGASKNIQYF,TGTGCCAGCAGCCGACCTAGCGGGGGGGCATCCAAAAACATTCAGTACTTC
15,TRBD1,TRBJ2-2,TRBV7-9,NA,CASRPGQANTGELFF,TGTGCCAGCAGACCGGGACAGGCGAACACCGGGGAGCTGTTTTTT
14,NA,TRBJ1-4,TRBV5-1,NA,CASSLGPPNEKLFF,TGCGCCAGCAGCTTGGGCCCACCGAATGAAAAACTGTTTTTT
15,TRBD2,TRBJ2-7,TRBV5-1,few,CASSPWEGGSYEQYF,TGCGCCAGCAGCCCCTGGGAGGGCGGATCCTACGAGCAGTACTTC
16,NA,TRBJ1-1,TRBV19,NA,CASSIGGYRAATEAFF,TGTGCCAGTAGTATAGGAGGTTACAGGGCGGCCACTGAAGCTTTCTTT
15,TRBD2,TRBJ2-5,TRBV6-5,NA,CASSLGGGGSETQYF,TGTGCCAGCAGTTTGGGCGGGGGGGGTTCAGAGACCCAGTACTTC
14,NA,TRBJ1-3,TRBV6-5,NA,CAPKGKQTGNTIYF,TGTGCCCCCAAGGGGAAACAGACAGGAAACACCATATATTTT
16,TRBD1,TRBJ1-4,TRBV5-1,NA,CASSLEGTGVDEKLFF,TGCGCCAGCAGCTTGGAGGGGACAGGGGTTGACGAAAAACTGTTTTTT
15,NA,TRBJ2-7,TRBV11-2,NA,CASSLVSPTAYEQYF,TGTGCCAGCAGCTTAGTGTCTCCCACTGCCTACGAGCAGTACTTC
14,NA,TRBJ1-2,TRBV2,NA,CASSVAQERDGYTF,TGTGCCAGCAGTGTGGCGCAGGAGAGGGATGGCTACACCTTC
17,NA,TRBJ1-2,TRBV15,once,CATSIFLYRGDNYGYTF,TGTGCCACCAGCATATTTCTTTATAGGGGCGATAACTATGGCTACACCTTC
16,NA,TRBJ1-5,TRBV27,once,CASSLGFTGLSQPQHF,TGTGCCAGCAGTTTAGGGTTTACTGGCTTAAGTCAGCCCCAGCATTTT
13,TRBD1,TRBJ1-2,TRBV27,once,CASSPRTGYGYTF,TGTGCCAGCAGTCCGCGGACAGGGTATGGCTACACCTTC
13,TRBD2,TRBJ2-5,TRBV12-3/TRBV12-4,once,CASRPTSSETQYF,TGTGCCAGCAGACCGACTAGCTCAGAGACCCAGTACTTC
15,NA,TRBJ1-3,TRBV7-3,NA,CASSLLGGSGNTIYF,TGTGCCAGCAGCTTACTCGGGGGGAGTGGAAACACCATATATTTT